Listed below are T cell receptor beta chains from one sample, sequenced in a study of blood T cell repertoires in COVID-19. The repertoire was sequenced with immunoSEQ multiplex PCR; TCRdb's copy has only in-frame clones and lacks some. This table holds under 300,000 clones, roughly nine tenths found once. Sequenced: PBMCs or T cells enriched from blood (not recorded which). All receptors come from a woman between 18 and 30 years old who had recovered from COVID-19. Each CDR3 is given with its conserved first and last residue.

CDR3aa: CASSPPGQGFGDEQYF
j_gene: TRBJ2-7
v_gene: TRBV3-1/TRBV3-2

CDR3aa: CASSPQGGTSGLETQYF
j_gene: TRBJ2-5
v_gene: TRBV10-2

CDR3aa: CSAGVGANVLTF
j_gene: TRBJ2-6
v_gene: TRBV29-1

CDR3aa: CASSQALGGGAYNEQFF
j_gene: TRBJ2-1
v_gene: TRBV4-1

CDR3aa: CASSQGATYTDTQYF
j_gene: TRBJ2-3
v_gene: TRBV3-1/TRBV3-2

CDR3aa: CASSYSQGIQPQHF
j_gene: TRBJ1-5
v_gene: TRBV6-5

CDR3aa: CASSLKGGDYGYTF
j_gene: TRBJ1-2
v_gene: TRBV5-1

CDR3aa: CASRPGGSRVTYGYTF
j_gene: TRBJ1-2
v_gene: TRBV5-1

CDR3aa: CASSAWDRGLHGYTF
j_gene: TRBJ1-2
v_gene: TRBV7-9

CDR3aa: CASTEDGYSPLHF
j_gene: TRBJ1-6
v_gene: TRBV6-1

CDR3aa: CASSQAGEETQYF
j_gene: TRBJ2-5
v_gene: TRBV4-1

CDR3aa: CASSFSGQGAGGYTF
j_gene: TRBJ1-2
v_gene: TRBV27

CDR3aa: CASRAGQGASYGYTF
j_gene: TRBJ1-2
v_gene: TRBV6-5

CDR3aa: CASSPGTDRPNYGYTF
j_gene: TRBJ1-2
v_gene: TRBV5-1

CDR3aa: CASSRDTYYEQYF
j_gene: TRBJ2-7
v_gene: TRBV2

CDR3aa: CATSGPYGGSNQPQHF
j_gene: TRBJ1-5
v_gene: TRBV15

CDR3aa: CASSPKFWDSLGNTIYF
j_gene: TRBJ1-3
v_gene: TRBV4-1

CDR3aa: CASSQVSSKLNTEAFF
j_gene: TRBJ1-1
v_gene: TRBV4-1

CDR3aa: CAIRLSPPPKFGQETQYF
j_gene: TRBJ2-5
v_gene: TRBV10-3

CDR3aa: CASSVGSGGAADTQYF
j_gene: TRBJ2-3
v_gene: TRBV9

CDR3aa: CAWSPGNTEAFF
j_gene: TRBJ1-1
v_gene: TRBV30

CDR3aa: CASSVGPGGYYEQYF
j_gene: TRBJ2-7
v_gene: TRBV9